This T cell receptor (beta chain) derives from a study of identical twins (dated by TCRdb to the mid-2010s). As for the study more broadly: To test whether fetal clonotypes persist, the study used deep sequencing on TCR alpha and beta repertoires from monozygotic twins, unrelated adults of various ages, and cord blood. Replicate twin experiments were performed at different times using different library preparation protocols to rule out contamination. Overall study outcomes, separate from this receptor: Compared with coincidental sharing between unrelated individuals, out-of-frame TCR alpha sequences shared between twins had an excess of sequences with low generation probability. Zero-insertion analyses could be partly confounded by invariant T cells such as MAIT and iNKT, though diverse VJ usage argued against such confounding for most clonotypes. Abundant cord blood beta clonotypes carried fewer insertions; young adult naive repertoires showed a weaker similar trend, while memory repertoires showed none. Because the same donors could not be followed over many years, conclusions were based on cross-sectional statistical analysis. In beta out-of-frame sequences, excess twin sharing was weaker, because having fewer shared sequences lowered the signal-to-noise ratio. Out-of-frame TCR alpha sharing in monozygotic twins was systematically underestimated by recombination models, whereas sharing between unrelated individuals was in agreement with the recombination models.

This clonotype was observed a handful of times. No cognate antigen has been identified for it. It has no much larger one-base neighbor in the sample; base qualities were not kept. Every donor in the study was a healthy Caucasian. Library preparation used 5' RACE. These reads were obtained on an Illumina HiSeq 2000. Template switching introduced a universal primer binding site; the final cDNA contained a unique molecular identifier, enabling accurate counting of TCR cDNA molecules. Specific primers in the conserved constant-segment region were used to synthesize first-strand cDNA for TCR alpha and beta chains. To control for contamination, each cDNA library was double barcoded with a SMART-Mk sample barcode plus Illumina barcodes. TruSeq adapter sequences and Illumina sample barcodes were added in two successive PCR steps. The Illumina HiSeq platform was used with custom primers to sequence TCR alpha and beta cDNA libraries. The authors processed their data as follows. MiGEC processed the raw reads to extract unique molecular identifiers, while MiXCR was used to determine the CDR3 positions. Recombination models were inferred per individual with the repgenHMM and IGoR tools using an EM algorithm. Shared clonotype analysis was performed with the tcR package in R, normalizing sharing by the product of cloneset sizes. To study raw recombination free of thymic and clonal selection effects, out-of-frame nonproductive sequences were analyzed. Using fastp at Q25 and MiXCR, TCRdb reprocessed the public reads and kept productive beta chains. CDR3 protein sequences are deduplicated, and each keeps its most common genes and DNA. These V and J calls rely on TCRdb rather than the paper's analysis. Across this sample there are about 1.7 million distinct CDR3 sequences, with 25% to 35% seen only once. The ten most abundant clones make up about 0.3% of the sample.

Sequencing was carried out using cord blood. The source of this sequence is a newborn girl in good health.

The CDR3 reads CSATGGRQPQHF. The DNA sequence is given as TGCAGTGCTACAGGGGGCAGACAGCCCCAGCATTTT. The chain links TRBV20-1 with TRBJ1-5; the central 8 bases match TRBD1. Trimming accounts for 4 bases at V and 7 bases at J, while the number of junction bases matched to no gene is 3. Via the germline V gene (reference sequence), CDR1 is DFQATT and CDR2 SNEGSKA. The CDR3 starts with the cysteine, ends with the phenylalanine, and has 12 residues. Only the CDR3 part of the read is kept: 36 bases, read in frame from the first base.